The 3 T cell receptor beta chains below come from one sample, sequenced in a study of OX40 agonist ivuxolimab in advanced cancers. Method: immunoSEQ multiplex PCR; TCRdb's copy keeps in-frame clones and lacks some. The sample has tens of thousands of clones; about four fifths are singletons. Sequenced material: CD4+ or CD8+ T cells sorted from blood, taken in a trial of the OX40 agonist ivuxolimab. Receptors were obtained from an adult with an advanced solid tumor such as melanoma, head and neck, liver or kidney cancer.

The chain links TRBV7-2 to TRBJ2-7, with D uncertain. CDR1 is SGHTA and CDR2 is FQGNSA in the germline V gene. V lost 5 bases, J lost 5 bases, and 7 bases lay in between. The CDR3 is 11 residues long. The DNA for the CDR3 is TGTGCCAGCAGCGGATTGGACGAGCAGTACTTC. Translating gives CASSGLDEQYF.

This clone was observed a few times. The CDR3 reads CASSVGDSGHEQFF. CDR3 DNA sequence: TGTGCCAGCAGCGTAGGAGACAGTGGGCATGAGCAGTTCTTC. The chain combines TRBV9 with TRBJ2-1, with D perhaps matching TRBD1 (5 bases). The germline V gene encodes CDR1 SGDLS and CDR2 YYNGEE. This CDR3 spans 14 amino acids. The V and J ends lost 0 bases and 8 bases respectively, with 12 bases between them.

The chain uses TRBV5-4 and TRBJ1-6; perhaps TRBD1 as D (6 bases). This CDR3 contains 14 residues. Germline V gene data show CDR1 as SGHNT and CDR2 as YYREEE (reference sequence). V was cut by 4 bases and J by 8 bases, with 13 bases left in between. CDR3 DNA sequence: TGTGCCAGCAGCGGGGGACACCCCGATTCACCCCTCCACTTT. This translates into CASSGGHPDSPLHF.